This T cell receptor (beta chain) was identified during a study of shared clonotypes between healthy human individuals. As regards this clone: What it recognizes is unknown.

The data were produced by immunoSEQ multiplex PCR, yet TCRdb's version contains in-frame clones alone and is incomplete. The profile shows 500,000 to 700,000 clones, 85% to 95% of them singletons. Points from the study as a whole: Generally, naive subsets came out with larger estimated richness than memory subsets.

Germline V gene data show CDR1 as SEHNR and CDR2 as FQNEAQ (reference sequence). V lost 5 bases, J lost 7 bases, and 14 bases stayed unmatched. The CDR3 consists of 15 residues. Naive CD8 cells were CD45RO-negative, positively selected for CCR7, excluding terminally differentiated effector memory CD45RA+ cells. Material for sequencing was naive CD8+ T cells sorted from blood. This receptor was identified in a woman in her thirties in good health. The genes are TRBV7-9 and TRBJ2-7; TRBD2 agrees at 7 bases. CDR3 region: CASSQRWAGVSEQYF. CDR3 nucleotide sequence: TGTGCCAGCAGCCAAAGATGGGCGGGAGTGAGTGAGCAGTACTTC.